This is a list of T cell receptor beta chains from one sample in a study of OX40 agonist ivuxolimab in advanced cancers. TCRdb's copy holds only in-frame clones and misses some; the assay was immunoSEQ multiplex PCR. The repertoire holds 43,000 or so clones, with roughly three quarters as singletons. This specimen consisted of CD4+ or CD8+ T cells sorted from blood, obtained in a trial of the OX40 agonist ivuxolimab. The origin of the receptors is an adult with an advanced solid tumor such as melanoma, head and neck, liver or kidney cancer. Each CDR3 is given without its conserved first and last residue. A D gene is named only where the DNA matches it firmly.

TRBJ2-2 | TRBD1 | TRBV28 | ASSYPLRQGIAGELF
TRBJ2-7 | TRBD2 | TRBV11-2 | ASSALAGNYEQY
TRBJ2-3 | TRBD2 | TRBV30 | AWGRDGAGGTQY
TRBJ1-5 | TRBD1 | TRBV6-1 | ASSEAGGGSQPQH
TRBJ2-2 | . | TRBV7-6 | ASSLRTATNTGELF
TRBJ1-5 | TRBD1 | TRBV6-1 | ASTGTGGYQPQH
TRBJ1-1 | TRBD1 | TRBV6-1 | ASSKGQAQVEAF
TRBJ2-7 | TRBD1 | TRBV27 | ASSLTGAGGSPYEQY
TRBJ1-2 | TRBD1 | TRBV7-3 | AISTGSNYGYT
TRBJ2-5 | . | TRBV11-2 | ASSLGNGQETQY
TRBJ2-3 | . | TRBV14 | ASSQVGATDTQY
TRBJ1-1 | TRBD1 | TRBV27 | ASSYNSGTGWQVTEAF
TRBJ1-5 | . | TRBV2 | ASSWSYSNQPQH
TRBJ2-7 | . | TRBV19 | ASSIGTGGEQY
TRBJ2-7 | TRBD2 | TRBV7-3 | ASSWAAGANEQY
TRBJ2-2 | . | TRBV5-1 | ASSSTSGGPIGELF
TRBJ1-2 | . | TRBV29-1 | SVVGGGYGYT
TRBJ2-7 | TRBD2 | TRBV30 | AWSGMGLAEIDNEQY
TRBJ2-2 | . | TRBV4-1 | AGSQGLGGSAPGELF
TRBJ1-2 | . | TRBV29-1 | SVEGPIGREHGGYT
TRBJ1-1 | TRBD1 | TRBV18 | ASSRQGGADTEAF
TRBJ1-6 | TRBD1 | TRBV15 | ATSRWDRPNSPLH
TRBJ2-7 | TRBD2 | TRBV6-1 | ASRTGTSGDYEQY
TRBJ1-1 | . | TRBV5-6 | ASSLSRQRRTAFTEAF
TRBJ2-2 | TRBD1 | TRBV6-5 | ASSRTGGTGELF
TRBJ2-7 | . | TRBV6-6 | ASSKRGRIAYEQY
TRBJ1-2 | . | TRBV27 | ASRGGTYGYT
TRBJ2-5 | . | TRBV7-9 | ASSLALGDGETQY
TRBJ1-4 | . | TRBV4-1 | ASSQDPRGAQNEKLF
TRBJ1-5 | . | TRBV10-3 | AISESGQSNQPQH
TRBJ2-5 | . | TRBV13 | ASSPRLGETQY
TRBJ1-5 | . | TRBV6-1 | ASSDGSSNQPQH
TRBJ2-1 | . | TRBV7-9 | ASSPLEYGEQF
TRBJ2-6 | TRBD2 | TRBV5-1 | ASSRLAGAHSGANVLT
TRBJ1-2 | . | TRBV9 | ASSVDFGESRGYT
TRBJ1-1 | . | TRBV2 | ASRWGVNTEAF
TRBJ2-5 | TRBD2 | TRBV28 | ASSPSGIEDPTQY
TRBJ2-1 | TRBD2 | TRBV7-3 | ASSLRTSGRASYNEQF
TRBJ1-1 | TRBD1 | TRBV13 | ASSPRTGDLLGLNTEAF
TRBJ1-2 | . | TRBV30 | AWSVQGGFVNT